The rows below give T cell receptor beta chains drawn from one sample of a study of OX40 agonist ivuxolimab in advanced cancers. The table came from immunoSEQ multiplex PCR; TCRdb's copy has only in-frame clones and leaves some out. The table shows tens of thousands of clones, with 90% occurring only once. Here the sequenced sample was CD4+ or CD8+ T cells sorted from blood, taken in a trial of the OX40 agonist ivuxolimab. Source of these receptors: an adult with an advanced solid tumor such as melanoma, head and neck, liver or kidney cancer. Each CDR3 is given with its conserved first and last residue. Fields, in order: D gene, V gene, J gene, clone size, CDR3 protein, CDR3 DNA. A D gene is named only where the DNA matches it firmly. Clone size is stated in some rows and not others, as once, few, many or a class when expanded.

d_gene: TRBD2
v_gene: TRBV19
j_gene: TRBJ2-7
abundance: .
CDR3aa: CASSIASGPTYEQYF
CDR3nt: TGTGCCAGTAGTATAGCTAGCGGGCCTACCTACGAGCAGTACTTC

d_gene: .
v_gene: TRBV11-2
j_gene: TRBJ1-5
abundance: .
CDR3aa: CASSFQPGQSNQPQHF
CDR3nt: TGTGCCAGCAGCTTTCAACCGGGACAAAGCAATCAGCCCCAGCATTTT

d_gene: .
v_gene: TRBV7-3
j_gene: TRBJ2-3
abundance: .
CDR3aa: CASSPASDTQYF
CDR3nt: TGTGCCAGCAGCCCGGCCTCGGATACGCAGTATTTT

d_gene: .
v_gene: TRBV19
j_gene: TRBJ1-2
abundance: .
CDR3aa: CASTDDTF
CDR3nt: TGTGCCAGTACTGACGACACCTTC

d_gene: TRBD1
v_gene: TRBV27
j_gene: TRBJ2-7
abundance: .
CDR3aa: CASSLGQRYEQYF
CDR3nt: TGTGCCAGCAGCCTGGGACAGCGATACGAGCAGTACTTC

d_gene: TRBD2
v_gene: TRBV28
j_gene: TRBJ2-3
abundance: .
CDR3aa: CASSPGTRPFGDTQYF
CDR3nt: TGTGCCAGCAGTCCCGGGACTAGACCCTTCGGAGATACGCAGTATTTT

d_gene: .
v_gene: TRBV2
j_gene: TRBJ1-3
abundance: .
CDR3aa: CASSEIGVLSGNTIYF
CDR3nt: TGTGCCAGCAGTGAAATAGGGGTCCTCTCTGGAAACACCATATATTTT

d_gene: .
v_gene: TRBV19
j_gene: TRBJ2-1
abundance: .
CDR3aa: CASSILHSSYNEQFF
CDR3nt: TGTGCCAGTAGTATTCTGCACAGCTCCTACAATGAGCAGTTCTTC

d_gene: TRBD1
v_gene: TRBV2
j_gene: TRBJ1-5
abundance: .
CDR3aa: CASSEGTVLSNQPQHF
CDR3nt: TGTGCCAGCAGCGAGGGGACAGTCCTTAGCAATCAGCCCCAGCATTTT

d_gene: .
v_gene: TRBV28
j_gene: TRBJ2-5
abundance: .
CDR3aa: CASSYGLGETQYF
CDR3nt: TGTGCCAGCAGTTACGGTTTGGGGGAGACCCAGTACTTC

d_gene: .
v_gene: TRBV29-1
j_gene: TRBJ2-7
abundance: .
CDR3aa: CSAGGGSSYEQYF
CDR3nt: TGCAGCGCGGGCGGGGGCTCGTCCTACGAGCAGTACTTC

d_gene: TRBD2
v_gene: TRBV10-2
j_gene: TRBJ2-5
abundance: .
CDR3aa: CASSDAGGGTQYF
CDR3nt: TGCGCCAGCAGTGACGCCGGCGGGGGGACCCAGTACTTC

d_gene: TRBD2
v_gene: TRBV12-5
j_gene: TRBJ2-5
abundance: once
CDR3aa: CASGSGLAGASRHF
CDR3nt: TGTGCTAGTGGTTCGGGACTAGCGGGGGCCTCTAGACACTTC

d_gene: .
v_gene: TRBV7-6
j_gene: TRBJ2-3
abundance: .
CDR3aa: CASSLEYRANTDTQYF
CDR3nt: TGTGCCAGCAGCTTAGAGTACAGGGCCAACACAGATACGCAGTATTTT

d_gene: TRBD1
v_gene: TRBV11-2
j_gene: TRBJ1-2
abundance: .
CDR3aa: CASSAWTGGTGYTF
CDR3nt: TGTGCCAGCAGCGCCTGGACAGGGGGGACTGGCTACACCTTC

d_gene: .
v_gene: TRBV18
j_gene: TRBJ2-2
abundance: .
CDR3aa: CASSPNGGNTGELFF
CDR3nt: TGTGCCAGCTCACCTAACGGGGGGAACACCGGGGAGCTGTTTTTT

d_gene: TRBD2
v_gene: TRBV5-1
j_gene: TRBJ2-2
abundance: .
CDR3aa: CASSPGLAGAWTGELFF
CDR3nt: TGCGCCAGCAGCCCGGGACTAGCGGGAGCGTGGACCGGGGAGCTGTTTTTT

d_gene: .
v_gene: TRBV14
j_gene: TRBJ2-3
abundance: .
CDR3aa: CASRPIPGERTDTQYF
CDR3nt: TGTGCCAGCAGGCCAATTCCAGGAGAGCGCACAGATACGCAGTATTTT

d_gene: .
v_gene: TRBV4-3
j_gene: TRBJ2-1
abundance: once
CDR3aa: CASSHRIGNEQFF
CDR3nt: TGCGCCAGCAGTCACAGGATAGGGAATGAGCAGTTCTTC

d_gene: .
v_gene: TRBV12-5
j_gene: TRBJ2-7
abundance: .
CDR3aa: CASGLGGGEQYF
CDR3nt: TGTGCTAGTGGTTTAGGAGGCGGCGAGCAGTACTTC

d_gene: .
v_gene: TRBV11-2
j_gene: TRBJ1-6
abundance: .
CDR3aa: CASSLARANSPLHF
CDR3nt: TGTGCCAGCAGCTTAGCACGAGCTAATTCACCCCTCCACTTT

d_gene: .
v_gene: TRBV6-6
j_gene: TRBJ1-6
abundance: .
CDR3aa: CASSYERATNSPLHF
CDR3nt: TGTGCCAGCAGTTACGAACGGGCCACTAATTCACCCCTCCACTTT